This T cell receptor (beta chain) was sequenced for a study of blood T cells in healthy people across ages. Combining a sample-barcoded 5' primer with a J-beta primer mix, a second PCR ran for 7 to 11 cycles. All cDNA molecules were each tagged by a template-switch adaptor with 12 random nucleotides. Every sample produced at least 3 million CDR3-containing paired-end reads. TCRdb processed the 5' RACE reads anew with MiXCR; each CDR3 protein has one entry. The repertoire holds fewer than 900,000 distinct CDR3 sequences, under 40% seen once, with roughly 13% in the top ten. Study-wide results and caveats: Long-lived donors carried more naive CD4+ cells and greater diversity than aged donors.

Healthy individuals of Caucasian origin from Russia, aged roughly 6 to 90, served as donors. On this clonotype: The antigen remains undetermined.

The V gene's germline CDR1 is SEHNR and CDR2 FQNEAQ (reference sequence). Trimming took 4 bases from V and 6 from J; bases not matched to a gene: 6. The length of the CDR3 is 13 residues. This chain joins TRBV7-9 and TRBJ2-7; TRBD1 agrees at 7 bases. Sample: blood. The clonotype comes from a young man in good health. The CDR3 DNA reads as TGTGCCAGCAGCTCAACTGACAGGGTCGAGCAGTACTTC. It is translated as CASSSTDRVEQYF.